This TCR beta chain was recorded in a study of cytomegalovirus exposure and HLA in healthy donors. Overall study context: As released early, the data held roughly 85 million unique TCRs from HLA-typed donors.

To note about this clone: The antigen remains undetermined.

Whole-study findings and limits: In a later analysis, V- and J-gene trimming of beta chains associated with a DCLRE1C missense variant, replicated independently.

The study ran its PCR with 60 Vbeta and 13 Jbeta primers. Profiling relied on immunoSEQ multiplex PCR, and the TCRdb table lists in-frame clones only, not all of them. The ten top clones account for 1.5% to 2%, within a sample of around 130,000 clones. This CDR3 region has 14 residues. The ends lost 3 bases at V and 5 bases at J; junction bases unmatched: 6. Per germline, CDR1 GTSNPN and CDR2 SVGIG (reference sequence). The TCR comes from a woman aged 60-75 years in good health and CMV-seronegative. The sequencing input was PBMCs. The rearrangement links TRBV30 to TRBJ1-1; 10 bases agree with TRBD1. The CDR3 loop is CAWSRDRGGTEAFF. The CDR3 DNA reads TGTGCCTGGAGCAGGGACAGGGGCGGGACTGAAGCTTTCTTT.